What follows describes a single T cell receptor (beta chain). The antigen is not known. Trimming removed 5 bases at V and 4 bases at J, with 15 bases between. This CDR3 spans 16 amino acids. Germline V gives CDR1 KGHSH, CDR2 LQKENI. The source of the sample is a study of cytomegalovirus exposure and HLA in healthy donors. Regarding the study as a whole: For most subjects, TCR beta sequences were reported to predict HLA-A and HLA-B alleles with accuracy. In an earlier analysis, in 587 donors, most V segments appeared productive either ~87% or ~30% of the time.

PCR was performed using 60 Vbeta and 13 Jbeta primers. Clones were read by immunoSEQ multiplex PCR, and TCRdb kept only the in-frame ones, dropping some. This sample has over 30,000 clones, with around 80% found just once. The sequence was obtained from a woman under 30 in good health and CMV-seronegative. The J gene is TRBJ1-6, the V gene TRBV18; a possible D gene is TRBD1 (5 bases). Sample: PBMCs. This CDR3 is CASSTADRRYNSPLHF. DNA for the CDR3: TGTGCCAGCTCAACGGCAGACAGACGATATAATTCACCCCTCCACTTT.